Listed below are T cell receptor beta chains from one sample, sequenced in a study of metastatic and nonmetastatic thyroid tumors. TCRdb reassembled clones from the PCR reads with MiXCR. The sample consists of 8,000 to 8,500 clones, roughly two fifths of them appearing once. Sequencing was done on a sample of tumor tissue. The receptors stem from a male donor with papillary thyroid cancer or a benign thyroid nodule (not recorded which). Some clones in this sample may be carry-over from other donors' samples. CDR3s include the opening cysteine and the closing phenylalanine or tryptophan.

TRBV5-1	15	CASNEFAGGQNEQFF
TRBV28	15	CASSLRGTANYGYTF
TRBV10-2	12	CASSTGMGEQYF
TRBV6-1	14	CASTGLAGADEQYF
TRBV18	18	CASSPTLGTSGGHDEQFF
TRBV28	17	CASSLLLGQEERYEQYF
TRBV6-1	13	CASRSGYNSPLHF
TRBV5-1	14	CASSRGTGNQPQHF
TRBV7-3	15	CASIPSGQGSYEQYF
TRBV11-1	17	CASRPTSGGSSYNEQFF
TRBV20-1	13	CSAREVNTGELFF
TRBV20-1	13	CSPRGLGRNEQFF
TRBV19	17	CASSMRRQGSWSYEQYF
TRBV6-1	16	CASSENRRQGNQPQHF
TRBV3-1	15	CASSQGLAVSYEQYF
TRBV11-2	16	CASSQPDRGGDRELFF
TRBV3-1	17	CASSQERLATNTGELFF
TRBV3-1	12	CASSTDGYEQYF
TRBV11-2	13	CASSRREKIEQFF
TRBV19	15	CASSIAGNSGNTIYF
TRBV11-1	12	CASSPSPDGYTF
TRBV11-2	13	CASSPGGGGEAFF
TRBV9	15	CASSVGVNLSTEAFF
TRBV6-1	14	CASSERGPRETQYF
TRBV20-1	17	CSASTSVGANSYNEQFF
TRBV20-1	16	CSAAGTSGRASWEQYF
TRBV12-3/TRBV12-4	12	CASTGGNQPQHF
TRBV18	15	CASSPGVSGANVLTF
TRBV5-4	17	CASSLYAGPSFNSPLHF
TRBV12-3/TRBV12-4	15	CASSPNPTAGNTIYF
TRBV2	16	CASTRPVAGGPHEQYF
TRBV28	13	CASTLKGSYGYTF
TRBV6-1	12	CASIPDGRRAFF
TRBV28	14	CATNARSSEETQYF
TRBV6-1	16	CASSERVGLCSYEQYF
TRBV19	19	CASSLTGTGFLTGGQPQHF
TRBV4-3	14	CASSQDRATGELFF
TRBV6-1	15	CASRLAGSSYNEQFF
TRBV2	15	CASSDTRDMTDTQYF
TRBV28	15	CAISTPRVGSYERYF
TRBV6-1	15	CASSESAHDSYGYTF
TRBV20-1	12	CSGPAGQDGYTF
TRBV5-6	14	CASSQTGGENEQYF
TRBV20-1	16	CSARPASGRVGYEQYF
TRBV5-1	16	CASSLYWTGETSGYTF